This is a list of T cell receptor beta chains from one sample in a study of blood T cell repertoires in COVID-19. The protocol was immunoSEQ multiplex PCR, while the TCRdb copy is restricted to in-frame clones and leaves out a portion. The sample includes 90,000 to 110,000 clones, less than 85% of them seen just once. Material: peripheral blood. These receptors all come from a woman aged 55 to 70 with acute or convalescent COVID-19. CDR3s include the opening cysteine and the closing phenylalanine or tryptophan. D genes are given only for firm matches. Only part of the rows carry a size: once, few, many, or a class if the clone is expanded.

NA	TRBV9	14	NA	TRBJ1-3	CASRPGDPGNTIYF	TGTGCCAGCCGCCCCGGGGATCCCGGAAACACCATATATTTT
NA	TRBV10-3	14	TRBD1	TRBJ1-2	CAISEGLTGNGYTF	TGTGCCATCAGTGAGGGGTTGACAGGGAATGGCTACACCTTC
NA	TRBV14	14	NA	TRBJ2-1	CASSQERRSNEQFF	TGTGCCAGCAGCCAAGAACGGAGATCCAATGAGCAGTTCTTC
once	TRBV5-4	14	TRBD1	TRBJ2-7	CASSPGQLTYEQYF	TGTGCCAGCAGCCCGGGACAGTTGACCTACGAGCAGTACTTC
many	TRBV11-2	14	TRBD2	TRBJ2-7	CASSRSGGAYEQYF	TGTGCCAGCAGCAGAAGCGGGGGTGCCTACGAGCAGTACTTC
NA	TRBV6-6	13	NA	TRBJ1-2	CASSIQTAYGYTF	TGTGCCAGCAGCATACAGACAGCCTATGGCTACACCTTC
NA	TRBV5-1	13	TRBD1	TRBJ2-7	CASSSMDRGEQYF	TGCGCCAGCAGCTCGATGGACAGGGGCGAGCAGTACTTC
NA	TRBV18	13	NA	TRBJ1-6	CASSPPGDSPLHF	TGTGCCAGCTCACCTCCGGGGGATTCACCCCTCCACTTT
NA	TRBV19	13	NA	TRBJ1-5	CASSIRGGQPQHF	TGTGCCAGTAGTATCAGGGGTGGGCAGCCCCAGCATTTT
NA	TRBV6-5	14	NA	TRBJ2-3	CASSYPGITDTQYF	TGTGCCAGCAGTTACCCGGGAATTACGGATACGCAGTATTTT
NA	TRBV3-1/TRBV3-2	17	TRBD2	TRBJ2-1	CASSLQGTSGPYNEQFF	TGTGCCAGCAGCCTGCAGGGGACTAGCGGGCCATACAATGAGCAGTTCTTC